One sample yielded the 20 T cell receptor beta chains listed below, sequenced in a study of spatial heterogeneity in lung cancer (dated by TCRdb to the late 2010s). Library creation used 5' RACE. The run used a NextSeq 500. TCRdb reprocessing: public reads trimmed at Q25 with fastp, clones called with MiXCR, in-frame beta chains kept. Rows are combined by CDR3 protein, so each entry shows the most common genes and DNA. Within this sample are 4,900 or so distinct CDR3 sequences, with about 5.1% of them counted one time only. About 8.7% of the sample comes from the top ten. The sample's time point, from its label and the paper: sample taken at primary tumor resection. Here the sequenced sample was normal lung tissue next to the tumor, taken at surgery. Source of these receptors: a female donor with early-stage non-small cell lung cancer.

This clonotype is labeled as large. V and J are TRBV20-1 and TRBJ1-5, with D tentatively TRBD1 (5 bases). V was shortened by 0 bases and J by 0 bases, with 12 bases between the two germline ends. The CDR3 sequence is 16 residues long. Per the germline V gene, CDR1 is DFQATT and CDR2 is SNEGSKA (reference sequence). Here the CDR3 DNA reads TGCAGTGCTAGAGAAGGAGTGGGGGGTAGCAATCAGCCCCAGCATTTT. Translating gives CSAREGVGGSNQPQHF.

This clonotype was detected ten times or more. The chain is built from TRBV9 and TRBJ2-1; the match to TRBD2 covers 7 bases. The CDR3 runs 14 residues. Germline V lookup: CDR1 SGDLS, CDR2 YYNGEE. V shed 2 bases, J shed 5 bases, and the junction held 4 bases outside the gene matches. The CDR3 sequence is CASSVGLADNEQFF. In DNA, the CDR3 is TGTGCCAGCAGCGTCGGGCTAGCGGACAATGAGCAGTTCTTC. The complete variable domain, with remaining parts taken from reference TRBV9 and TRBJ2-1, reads DSGVTQTPKHLITATGQRVTLRCSPRSGDLSVYWYQQSLDQGLQFLIQYYNGEERAKGNILERFSAQQFPDLHSELNLSSLELGDSALYFCASSVGLADNEQFFGPGTRLTVL.

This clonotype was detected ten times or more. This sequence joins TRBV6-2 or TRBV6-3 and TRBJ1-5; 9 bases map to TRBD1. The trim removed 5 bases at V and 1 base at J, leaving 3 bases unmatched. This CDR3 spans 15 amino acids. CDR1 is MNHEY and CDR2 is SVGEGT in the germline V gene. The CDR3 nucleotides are TGTGCCAGCAGTAAGGGGACAGGGAGCAATCAGCCCCAGCATTTT. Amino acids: CASSKGTGSNQPQHF.

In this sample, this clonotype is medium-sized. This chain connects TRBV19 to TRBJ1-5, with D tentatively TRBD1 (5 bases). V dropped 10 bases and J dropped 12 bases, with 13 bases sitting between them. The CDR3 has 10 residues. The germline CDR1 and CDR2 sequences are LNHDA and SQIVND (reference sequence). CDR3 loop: CATGDWRQHF. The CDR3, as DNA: TGTGCCACGGGGGACTGGCGCCAGCATTTT.

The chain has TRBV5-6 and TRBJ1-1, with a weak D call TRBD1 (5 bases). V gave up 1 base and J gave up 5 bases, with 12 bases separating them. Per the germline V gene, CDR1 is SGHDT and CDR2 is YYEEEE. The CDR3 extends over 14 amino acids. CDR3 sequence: CASSLWGGGTEAFF. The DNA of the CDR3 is TGTGCCAGCAGCTTGTGGGGCGGGGGGACTGAAGCTTTCTTT. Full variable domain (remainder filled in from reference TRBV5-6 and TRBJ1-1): DAGVTQSPTHLIKTRGQQVTLRCSPKSGHDTVSWYQQALGQGPQFIFQYYEEEERQRGNFPDRFSGHQFPNYSSELNVNALLLGDSALYLCASSLWGGGTEAFFGQGTRLTVV.

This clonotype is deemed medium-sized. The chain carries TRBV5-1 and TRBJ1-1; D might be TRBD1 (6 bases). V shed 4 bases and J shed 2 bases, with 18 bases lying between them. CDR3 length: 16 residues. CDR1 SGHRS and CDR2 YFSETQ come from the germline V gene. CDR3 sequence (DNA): TGCGCCAGCAGCCATGGAGGGGGGGGGATTAACACTGAAGCTTTCTTT. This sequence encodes CASSHGGGGINTEAFF.

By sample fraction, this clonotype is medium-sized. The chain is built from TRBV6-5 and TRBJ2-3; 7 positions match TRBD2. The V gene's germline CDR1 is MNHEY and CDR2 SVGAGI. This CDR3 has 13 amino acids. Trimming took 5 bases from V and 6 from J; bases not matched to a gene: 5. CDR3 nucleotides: TGTGCCAGCAGTGCCCTACTAGCGGATACGCAGTATTTT. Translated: CASSALLADTQYF.

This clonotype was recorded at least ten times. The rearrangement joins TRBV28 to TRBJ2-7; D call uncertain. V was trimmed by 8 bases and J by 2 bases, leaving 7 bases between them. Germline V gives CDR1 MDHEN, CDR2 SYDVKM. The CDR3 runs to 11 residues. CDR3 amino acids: CASGYTYEQYF. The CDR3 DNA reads TGTGCCAGCGGTTATACCTACGAGCAGTACTTC.

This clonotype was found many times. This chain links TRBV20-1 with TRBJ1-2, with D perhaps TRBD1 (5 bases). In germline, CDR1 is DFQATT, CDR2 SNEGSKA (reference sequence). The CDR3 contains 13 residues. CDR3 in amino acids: CSGVGGGDYGYTF. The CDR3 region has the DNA TGCAGCGGAGTTGGGGGGGGGGACTATGGCTACACCTTC.

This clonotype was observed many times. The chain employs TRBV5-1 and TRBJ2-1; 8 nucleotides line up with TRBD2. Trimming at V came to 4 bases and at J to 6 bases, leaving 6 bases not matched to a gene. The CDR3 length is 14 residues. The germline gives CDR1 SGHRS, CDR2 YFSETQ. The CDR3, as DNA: TGCGCCAGCAGCGCGAATGCGGGGGGCAATGAGCAGTTCTTC. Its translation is CASSANAGGNEQFF.

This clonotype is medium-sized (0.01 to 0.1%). The CDR3 coding sequence is TGTGCCACAGCCGAGGGGGGCGGGAGGGATCAAGAGACCCAGTACTTC. This encodes CATAEGGGRDQETQYF. The rearrangement links TRBV10-3 to TRBJ2-5; 9 bases match TRBD2. The CDR3 runs 16 residues. The V and J ends lost 10 bases and 2 bases, in that order; junction bases with no gene match: 14. Germline values: CDR1 ENHRY, CDR2 SYGVKD.

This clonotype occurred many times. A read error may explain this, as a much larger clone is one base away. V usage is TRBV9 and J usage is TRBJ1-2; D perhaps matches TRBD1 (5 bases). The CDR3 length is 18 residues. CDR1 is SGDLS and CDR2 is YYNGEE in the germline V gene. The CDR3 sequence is CASSSPPYGGFLDYGYNF. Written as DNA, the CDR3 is TGTGCCAGCAGCTCACCCCCATATGGGGGTTTTCTGGACTATGGCTACAACTTC.

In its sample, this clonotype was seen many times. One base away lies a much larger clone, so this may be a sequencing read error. The CDR3 loop is CASSLSSGANVLNF. The CDR3 DNA reads TGTGCCAGCAGTTTAAGCTCTGGGGCCAACGTCCTGAATTTC. The rearrangement joins TRBV12-3 or TRBV12-4 to TRBJ2-6; tentative D call: TRBD1 (5 bases). The CDR3 loop spans 14 amino acids.

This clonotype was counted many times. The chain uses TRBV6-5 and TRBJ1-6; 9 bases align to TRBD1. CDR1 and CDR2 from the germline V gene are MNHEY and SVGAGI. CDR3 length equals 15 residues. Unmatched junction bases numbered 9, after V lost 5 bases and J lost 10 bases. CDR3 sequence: CASSKPGQGGSPLHF. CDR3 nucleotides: TGTGCCAGCAGTAAACCGGGACAGGGTGGGTCACCCCTCCACTTT.

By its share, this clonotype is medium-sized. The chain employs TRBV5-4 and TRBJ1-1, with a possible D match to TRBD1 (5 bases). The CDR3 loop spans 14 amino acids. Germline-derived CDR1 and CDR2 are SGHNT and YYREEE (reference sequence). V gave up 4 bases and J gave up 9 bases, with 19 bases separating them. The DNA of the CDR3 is TGTGCCAGCAGCACCACGGGTGAGGGACTCAAAGCTTTCTTT. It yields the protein CASSTTGEGLKAFF.

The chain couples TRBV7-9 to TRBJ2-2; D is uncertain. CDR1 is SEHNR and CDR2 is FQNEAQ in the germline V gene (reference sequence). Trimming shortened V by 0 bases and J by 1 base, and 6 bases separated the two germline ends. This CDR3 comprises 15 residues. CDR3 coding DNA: TGTGCCAGCAGCTTAGCCAGGTTGAACACCGGGGAGCTGTTTTTT. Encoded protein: CASSLARLNTGELFF.

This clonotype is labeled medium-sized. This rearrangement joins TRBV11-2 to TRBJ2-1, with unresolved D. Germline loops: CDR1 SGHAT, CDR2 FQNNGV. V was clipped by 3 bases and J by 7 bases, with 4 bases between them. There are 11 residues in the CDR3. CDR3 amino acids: CASSLGNEQFF. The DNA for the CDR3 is TGTGCCAGCAGCTTGGGTAATGAGCAGTTCTTC. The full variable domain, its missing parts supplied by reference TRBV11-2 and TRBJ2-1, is EAGVAQSPRYKIIEKRQSVAFWCNPISGHATLYWYQQILGQGPKLLIQFQNNGVVDDSQLPKDRFSAERLKGVDSTLKIQPAKLEDSAVYLCASSLGNEQFFGPGTRLTVL.

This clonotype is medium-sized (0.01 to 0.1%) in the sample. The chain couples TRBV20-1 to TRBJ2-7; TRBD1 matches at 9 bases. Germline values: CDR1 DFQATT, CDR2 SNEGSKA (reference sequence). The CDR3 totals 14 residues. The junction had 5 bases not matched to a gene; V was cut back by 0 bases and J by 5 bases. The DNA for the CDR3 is TGCAGTGCTAGAGATGTGGACAGGGGCAACGAGCAGTACTTC. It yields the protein CSARDVDRGNEQYF.

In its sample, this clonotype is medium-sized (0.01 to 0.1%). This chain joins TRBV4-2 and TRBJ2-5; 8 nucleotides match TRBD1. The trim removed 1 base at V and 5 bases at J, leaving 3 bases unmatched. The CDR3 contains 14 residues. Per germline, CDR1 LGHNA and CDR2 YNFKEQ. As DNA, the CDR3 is TGTGCCAGCAGCCAAGGCCAGGGGGCGGAGACCCAGTACTTC. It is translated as CASSQGQGAETQYF.

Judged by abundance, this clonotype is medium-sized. The CDR3 sequence is CASISGGTGNTIYF. As DNA, the CDR3 is TGTGCCAGCATATCCGGGGGCACTGGAAACACCATATATTTT. The chain links TRBV6-1 to TRBJ1-3; the D gene is possibly TRBD1 (6 bases). V shed 7 bases and J shed 2 bases, with 12 bases lying between them. The CDR3 is made up of 14 amino acids. Germline V gene sequence: CDR1 MNHNS, CDR2 SASEGT.